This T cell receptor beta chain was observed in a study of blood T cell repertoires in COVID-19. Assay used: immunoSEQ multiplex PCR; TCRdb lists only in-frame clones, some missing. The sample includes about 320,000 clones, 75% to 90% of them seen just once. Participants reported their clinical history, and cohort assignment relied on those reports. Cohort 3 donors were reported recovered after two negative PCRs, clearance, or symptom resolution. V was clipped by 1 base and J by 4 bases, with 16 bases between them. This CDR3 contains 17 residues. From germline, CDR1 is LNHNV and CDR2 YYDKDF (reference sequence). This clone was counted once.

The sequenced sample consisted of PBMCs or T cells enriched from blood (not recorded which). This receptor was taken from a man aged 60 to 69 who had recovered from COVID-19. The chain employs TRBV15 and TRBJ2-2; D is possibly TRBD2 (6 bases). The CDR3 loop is CATSRGLATSGTGELFF. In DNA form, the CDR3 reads TGTGCCACCAGCAGAGGTCTAGCGACGAGTGGCACCGGGGAGCTGTTTTTT.